This record looks at one T cell receptor beta chain sequence and its context. Its antigen is still unknown. TCRdb's copy holds only in-frame clones and misses some; the assay was immunoSEQ multiplex PCR. The table records about 700 clones, around 40% of them present only once. This sample stems from a study of PD-L1 blockade in urothelial cancer. Across the study: Patients began atezolizumab, 1,200 mg intravenously every 3 weeks, at some point between 2012 and 2014. Bladder-origin urothelial cancer in males described about 90% of the 29 patients. Study outcomes and limitations: More expansion of tumor-associated blood clones, seen at 3 weeks, marked durable-benefit patients.

Between the trimmed V and J ends, which lost 9 bases and 0 bases, there was a span of 17 bases. CDR1 KGHSY and CDR2 FQNENV come from the germline V gene. The CDR3 is 15 amino acids. The receptor was isolated from a man in his 70s with urothelial cancer. The chain carries TRBV16 and TRBJ1-1; no clear D. The specimen was tumor tissue, collected before atezolizumab (anti-PD-L1) treatment. In nucleotides, the CDR3 is TGTGCCAGTGCAATTGCAGTATTCATGAACACTGAAGCTTTCTTT. Protein: CASAIAVFMNTEAFF.